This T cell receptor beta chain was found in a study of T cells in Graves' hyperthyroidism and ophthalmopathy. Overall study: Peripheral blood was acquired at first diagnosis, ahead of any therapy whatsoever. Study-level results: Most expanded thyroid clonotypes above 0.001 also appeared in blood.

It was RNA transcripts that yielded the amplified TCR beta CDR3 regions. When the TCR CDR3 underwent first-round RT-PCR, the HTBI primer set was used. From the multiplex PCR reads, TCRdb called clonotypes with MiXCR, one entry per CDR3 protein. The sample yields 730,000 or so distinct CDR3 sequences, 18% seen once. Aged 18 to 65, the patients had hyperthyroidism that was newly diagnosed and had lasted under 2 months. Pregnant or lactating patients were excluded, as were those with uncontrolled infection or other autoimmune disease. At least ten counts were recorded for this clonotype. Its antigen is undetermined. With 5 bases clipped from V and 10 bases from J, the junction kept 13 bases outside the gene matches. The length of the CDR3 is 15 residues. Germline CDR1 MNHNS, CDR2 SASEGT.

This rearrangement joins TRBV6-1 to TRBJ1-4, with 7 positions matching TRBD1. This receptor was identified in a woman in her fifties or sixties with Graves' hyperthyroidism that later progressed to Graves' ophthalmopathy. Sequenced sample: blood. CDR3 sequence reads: CASSYAGGKASKLFF. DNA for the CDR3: TGTGCCAGCAGTTACGCAGGGGGTAAAGCATCAAAACTGTTTTTT.